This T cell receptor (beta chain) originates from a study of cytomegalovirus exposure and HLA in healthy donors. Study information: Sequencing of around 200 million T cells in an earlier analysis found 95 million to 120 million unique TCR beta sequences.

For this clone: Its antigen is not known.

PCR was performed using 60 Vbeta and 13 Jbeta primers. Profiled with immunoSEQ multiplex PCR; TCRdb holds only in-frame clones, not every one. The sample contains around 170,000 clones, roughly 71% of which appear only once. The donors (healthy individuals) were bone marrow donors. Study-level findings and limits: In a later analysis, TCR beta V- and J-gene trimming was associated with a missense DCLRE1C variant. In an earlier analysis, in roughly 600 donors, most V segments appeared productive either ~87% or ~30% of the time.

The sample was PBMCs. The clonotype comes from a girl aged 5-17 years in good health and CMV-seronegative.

CDR3 nucleotide sequence: TGTGCCAGCAGTGAACTTCAGGGGGCGAACACCGGGGAGCTGTTTTTT. Its protein is CASSELQGANTGELFF. The genes are TRBV6-1 and TRBJ2-2; 7 nucleotides agree with TRBD1. Germline V lookup: CDR1 MNHNS, CDR2 SASEGT. V shed 2 bases, J shed 0 bases, and the junction held 3 bases outside the gene matches. There are 16 residues in the CDR3.